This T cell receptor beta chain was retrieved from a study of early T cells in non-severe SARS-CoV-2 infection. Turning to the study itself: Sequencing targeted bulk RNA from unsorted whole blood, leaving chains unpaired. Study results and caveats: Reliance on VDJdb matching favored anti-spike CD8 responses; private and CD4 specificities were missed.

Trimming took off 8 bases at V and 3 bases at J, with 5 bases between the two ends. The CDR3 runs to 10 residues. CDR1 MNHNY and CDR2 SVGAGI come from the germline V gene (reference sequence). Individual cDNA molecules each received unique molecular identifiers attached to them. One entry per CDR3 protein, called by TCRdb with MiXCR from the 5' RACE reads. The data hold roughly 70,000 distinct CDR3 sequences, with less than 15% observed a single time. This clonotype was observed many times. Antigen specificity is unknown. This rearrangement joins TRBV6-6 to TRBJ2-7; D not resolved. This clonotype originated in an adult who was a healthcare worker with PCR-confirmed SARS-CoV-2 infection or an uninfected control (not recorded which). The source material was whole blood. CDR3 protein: CASGYYEQYF. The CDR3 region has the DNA TGTGCCAGCGGATACTACGAGCAGTACTTC.